The 13 T cell receptor beta chains given below trace back to one sample, sequenced in a study of shared clonotypes between healthy human individuals. TCRdb's table, derived via immunoSEQ multiplex PCR, lists solely in-frame clones and lacks some. The table shows about 480,000 clones, with 70% to 80% occurring only once. The material sequenced was PBMCs. All receptors derive from a woman between 40 and 55 years old in good health. Some clones in this sample may be carry-over from other donors' samples.

V and J are TRBV7-9 and TRBJ2-1; D is unresolved. The CDR3 consists of 12 residues. Germline CDR1 reads SEHNR; CDR2 reads FQNEAQ (reference sequence). Trimming removed 1 base at V and 8 bases at J, with 6 bases between. The CDR3 region has the DNA TGTGCCAGCAGCTTAGAGGGCTATGAGCAGTTCTTC. This codes for CASSLEGYEQFF.

A single count supports this clone. This chain uses TRBV2 with TRBJ1-1, with D possibly matching TRBD1 (6 bases). This CDR3 is built from 15 residues. Per the germline V gene, CDR1 is SNHLY and CDR2 is FYNNEI. Trimming took 6 bases from V and 0 from J, leaving 14 bases between them. This CDR3 is CASSELRGLNTEAFF. The CDR3 DNA follows: TGTGCCAGCAGCGAATTGCGGGGGCTGAACACTGAAGCTTTCTTT.

The chain employs TRBV28 and TRBJ2-6; D is uncertain. From germline, CDR1 is MDHEN and CDR2 SYDVKM. This CDR3 is 15 amino acids long. Trimming pared 3 bases from V and 1 base from J, leaving 7 bases between. Here the CDR3 DNA reads TGTGCCAGCAGTTTTTCGGTGTCTGGGGCCAACGTCCTGACTTTC. Translating gives CASSFSVSGANVLTF.

This clone has just a few counts. The genes are TRBV29-1 and TRBJ1-2; weak D call: TRBD1 (5 bases). CDR1 SQVTM and CDR2 ANQGSEA come from the germline V gene. This CDR3 comprises 11 residues. Between the trimmed V and J ends, which lost 7 bases and 4 bases, there was a span of 10 bases. CDR3 sequence (DNA): TGCAGCGGACGGGACGGCTATGGCTACACCTTC. It encodes CSGRDGYGYTF.

This rearrangement joins TRBV11-2 to TRBJ2-7; D is unresolved. Trimming took off 10 bases at V and 8 bases at J, with 18 bases between the two ends. The CDR3 extends over 12 amino acids. CDR1 is SGHAT and CDR2 is FQNNGV in the germline V gene. Here the CDR3 reads CATKGVRLKQYF. The CDR3 bases are TGTGCCACCAAAGGAGTCCGCTTGAAGCAGTACTTC.

This chain joins TRBV30 and TRBJ2-6, with D perhaps TRBD1 (6 bases). The CDR3 covers 14 residues. V was cut by 3 bases and J by 2 bases, with 8 bases left in between. The germline CDR1 and CDR2 sequences are GTSNPN and SVGIG (reference sequence). CDR3 nucleotide sequence: TGTGCCTGGAGCCAGGGGACTGGGGCCAACGTCCTGACTTTC. This gives the protein CAWSQGTGANVLTF.

As DNA, the CDR3 is TGTGCCATCAGTGAGTCGATTGGTCAGAACCAAGAGACCCAGTACTTC. As protein: CAISESIGQNQETQYF. This sequence joins TRBV10-3 and TRBJ2-5; D gene uncertain. Germline CDR1 is ENHRY and CDR2 is SYGVKD. The germline V and J ends were trimmed by 0 bases and 0 bases, with 11 bases remaining between them. The CDR3 consists of 16 residues.

The J gene is TRBJ2-3, the V gene TRBV7-2; TRBD2 matches at 7 bases. The CDR3 covers 16 residues. J gave up 6 bases and V 4 bases, and 13 bases lay outside the gene matches. CDR1 and CDR2 from the germline V gene are SGHTA and FQGNSA. The CDR3 coding sequence is TGTGCCAGCAGCTCCTTCGGGGACTACCTCGGGGATACGCAGTATTTT. It yields the protein CASSSFGDYLGDTQYF. Filled out from reference TRBV7-2 and TRBJ2-3, the complete variable domain reads GAGVSQSPSNKVTEKGKDVELRCDPISGHTALYWYRQSLGQGLEFLIYFQGNSAPDKSGLPSDRFSAERTGGSVSTLTIQRTQQEDSAVYLCASSSFGDYLGDTQYFGPGTRLTVL.

The J gene is TRBJ1-4, the V gene TRBV5-4; D uncertain. V was cut by 4 bases and J by 7 bases, with 14 bases left in between. The CDR3 has 14 residues. Germline V gene data show CDR1 as SGHNT and CDR2 as YYREEE (reference sequence). The CDR3 reads CASSTPGWGEKLFF. CDR3 nucleotide sequence: TGTGCCAGCAGCACCCCCGGGTGGGGTGAAAAACTGTTTTTT.

The genes are TRBV18 and TRBJ1-4; D unresolved. V dropped 3 bases and J dropped 8 bases, with 19 bases sitting between them. Germline CDR1 is KGHSH and CDR2 is LQKENI. The CDR3 length is 16 residues. DNA for the CDR3: TGTGCCAGCTCACCGGGGTCGGGAGCTAGCGGGGAAAAACTGTTTTTT. Translating it yields CASSPGSGASGEKLFF.

The rearrangement joins TRBV9 to TRBJ2-7; weak D call: TRBD2 (6 bases). Trimming shortened V by 4 bases and J by 0 bases, and 14 bases separated the two germline ends. The CDR3 is made up of 15 amino acids. Germline CDR1 SGDLS, CDR2 YYNGEE. CDR3 in amino acids: CASSRPLADSYEQYF. Here the CDR3 DNA reads TGTGCCAGCAGCAGACCCTTAGCGGACTCCTACGAGCAGTACTTC.

The V and J genes are TRBV19 and TRBJ2-7; 7 nucleotides line up with TRBD1. The CDR3 is 13 residues long. V was clipped by 4 bases and J by 3 bases; unmatched bases: 3. Germline CDR1 LNHDA, CDR2 SQIVND (reference sequence). The CDR3 coding sequence is TGTGCCAGTAGTACAGGGGGTCTCTACGAGCAGTACTTC. It yields the protein CASSTGGLYEQYF.

The sample holds a few counts of this clone. V usage is TRBV7-2 and J usage is TRBJ1-3; a possible D gene is TRBD1 (5 bases). CDR1 and CDR2 from the germline V gene are SGHTA and FQGNSA. V was clipped by 4 bases and J by 0 bases, with 10 bases between them. CDR3 length: 15 amino acids. The CDR3 region is CASSWDGFSGNTIYF. The CDR3 nucleotides are TGTGCCAGCAGCTGGGACGGATTCTCTGGAAACACCATATATTTT.